This T cell receptor (beta chain) was sequenced in a study of OX40 agonist ivuxolimab in advanced cancers. Across the study: Three patients got partial responses; one had hepatocellular carcinoma and two had cutaneous melanoma. General study points: At 0.1 to 3.0 mg/kg and by week 6, clonal expansion occurred in CD4+ and CD8+ blood T cells. Still undetermined is the antigen specificity of the expanded peripheral T cells.

Sequencing used immunoSEQ multiplex PCR; TCRdb keeps in-frame clones, though not all of them. The repertoire holds about 68,000 clones, with 65% to 90% as singletons. CDR1 MGHRA and CDR2 YSYEKL come from the germline V gene. V trimming: 0 bases; J trimming: 5 bases; junction bases outside the gene matches: 7. The length of the CDR3 is 19 residues. Points on this clone: Its target is not known.

This clonotype originated in an adult with an advanced solid tumor such as melanoma, head and neck, liver or kidney cancer. The chain employs TRBV4-1 and TRBJ2-2, with 15 bases aligning to TRBD2. The source material was CD4+ or CD8+ T cells sorted from blood, sampled in a trial of the OX40 agonist ivuxolimab. This CDR3 reads CASSQDRTSGGAETGELFF. For the CDR3, the DNA is TGCGCCAGCAGCCAAGATCGGACTAGCGGGGGGGCGGAGACCGGGGAGCTGTTTTTT.